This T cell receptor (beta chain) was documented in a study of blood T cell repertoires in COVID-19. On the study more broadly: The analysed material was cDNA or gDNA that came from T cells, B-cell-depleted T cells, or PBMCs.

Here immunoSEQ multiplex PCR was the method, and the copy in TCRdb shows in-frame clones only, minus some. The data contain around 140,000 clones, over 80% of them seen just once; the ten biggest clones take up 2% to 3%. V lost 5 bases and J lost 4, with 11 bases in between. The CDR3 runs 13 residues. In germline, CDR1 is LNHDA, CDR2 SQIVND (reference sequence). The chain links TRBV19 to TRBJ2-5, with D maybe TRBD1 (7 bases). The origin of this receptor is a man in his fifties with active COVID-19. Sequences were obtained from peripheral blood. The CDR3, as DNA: TGTGCCAGTAGTGTCCAGGGGGGAGAGACCCAGTACTTC. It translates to CASSVQGGETQYF.